This TCR beta chain was sequenced in a study of T-cell reconstitution after alpha-beta-depleted transplantation in children. This clonotype was seen a handful of times. Its antigen is still unknown. The CDR3 runs to 13 residues. Trimming cost V 4 bases and J 4 bases, with 13 bases left between them. In germline, CDR1 is DFQATT, CDR2 SNEGSKA (reference sequence). The study's findings and limits: The origin of high day-60 TCRbeta diversity in some patients lay in surviving recipient T cells and thymic progenitors. Approximately two months post-transplant, alpha-beta T cells reportedly originated from several hundred expanded graft clones. From newly produced T cells came most of the T-cell counts and diversity one year after transplant.

A library of TCRbeta sequences, prepared with unique molecular identifiers, was generated. TCRdb processed the PCR reads anew with MiXCR; each CDR3 protein has one entry. The table has a few hundred thousand distinct CDR3 sequences, over 25% seen once. J is TRBJ1-2 and V is TRBV20-1; D is possibly TRBD1 (5 bases). This receptor was identified in a boy less than two years old with Wiskott-Aldrich syndrome, due to receive a stem cell transplant. Here the sequenced sample was PBMCs, taken before TCRalphabeta/CD19-depleted stem cell transplant. In nucleotides, the CDR3 is TGCAGTGCTACAAGGGACGGTCCCTATGGCTACACCTTC. It yields the protein CSATRDGPYGYTF.